Shown below are 7 T cell receptor beta chains from a single sample sequenced in a study of blood T cell repertoires in COVID-19. Sequencing used immunoSEQ multiplex PCR; TCRdb keeps in-frame clones, though not all of them. Counted here are 200,000 to 300,000 clones, 75% to 90% occurring once; the ten biggest clones make up around 4%. Sequencing used PBMCs or T cells enriched from blood (not recorded which). The receptors come from a woman aged 25 to 39 who had recovered from COVID-19.

The chain combines TRBV28 with TRBJ1-3; TRBD1 might be the D (6 bases). This CDR3 has 14 residues. V gave up 10 bases and J gave up 0 bases, with 13 bases separating them. Germline loops: CDR1 MDHEN, CDR2 SYDVKM. The CDR3 region is CATQTGRSGNTIYF. The CDR3 DNA reads TGTGCCACTCAAACAGGGCGCTCTGGAAACACCATATATTTT.

The chain is built from TRBV30 and TRBJ2-1, with 13 bases lining up with TRBD2. The CDR3 has 16 residues. Germline CDR1 and CDR2: GTSNPN and SVGIG (reference sequence). The ends lost 2 bases at V and 6 bases at J; junction bases unmatched: 7. CDR3 in amino acids: CAWSRTSGSLSNEQFF. The DNA of the CDR3 is TGTGCCTGGAGTCGGACTAGCGGGAGCTTGTCCAATGAGCAGTTCTTC. The full variable domain, completed using reference TRBV30 and TRBJ2-1, is SQTIHQWPATLVQPVGSPLSLECTVEGTSNPNLYWYRQAAGRGLQLLFYSVGIGQISSEVPQNLSASRPQDRQFILSSKKLLLSDSGFYLCAWSRTSGSLSNEQFFGPGTRLTVL.

V gene TRBV4-1 combines with J gene TRBJ2-7; TRBD1 matches at 9 bases. V was clipped by 1 base and J by 3 bases; unmatched bases: 4. The germline CDR1 and CDR2 sequences are MGHRA and YSYEKL. The CDR3 is 15 residues long. CDR3: CASSQGQGGFYEQYF. The CDR3 coding sequence is TGCGCCAGCAGCCAAGGACAGGGGGGGTTCTACGAGCAGTACTTC.

The V gene is TRBV4-3, the J gene TRBJ2-3, with 16 bases aligning to TRBD2. The germline V gene encodes CDR1 LGHNA and CDR2 YSLEER. The J segment lost 6 bases and the V segment lost 5 bases, leaving 5 bases of the junction unmatched. The CDR3 totals 16 residues. CDR3 nucleotide sequence: TGCGCCAGCAGCAAGGGACTAGCGGGAGGGAGGGATACGCAGTATTTT. Translating it yields CASSKGLAGGRDTQYF.

CDR3: CASSKRQGANNEQFF. CDR3 DNA: TGTGCCAGCAGCAAAAGACAGGGGGCCAACAATGAGCAGTTCTTC. This sequence joins TRBV28 and TRBJ2-1; TRBD1 matches 10 bases. Per the germline V gene, CDR1 is MDHEN and CDR2 is SYDVKM. The length of the CDR3 is 15 residues. Trimming removed 6 bases from V and 5 bases from J; junction bases left unmatched: 7.

The chain has TRBV7-6 and TRBJ1-1, with D possibly matching TRBD1 (6 bases). Germline CDR1 is SGHVS and CDR2 is FNYEAQ. Trimming left V 3 bases short and J 8 bases short, with 13 bases between. This CDR3 region has 13 residues. CDR3 residues: CASSLAQDREAFF. CDR3 sequence (DNA): TGTGCCAGCAGCTTGGCCCAGGACAGAGAAGCTTTCTTT.

The chain links TRBV5-1 to TRBJ2-7, with a possible D match to TRBD1 (6 bases). V gave up 2 bases and J gave up 4 bases, with 19 bases separating them. From germline, CDR1 is SGHRS and CDR2 YFSETQ. The CDR3 extends over 16 amino acids. The CDR3 spells CASSLRSTGLGYEQYF. The DNA for the CDR3 is TGCGCCAGCAGCTTACGATCCACAGGGTTGGGATACGAGCAGTACTTC.